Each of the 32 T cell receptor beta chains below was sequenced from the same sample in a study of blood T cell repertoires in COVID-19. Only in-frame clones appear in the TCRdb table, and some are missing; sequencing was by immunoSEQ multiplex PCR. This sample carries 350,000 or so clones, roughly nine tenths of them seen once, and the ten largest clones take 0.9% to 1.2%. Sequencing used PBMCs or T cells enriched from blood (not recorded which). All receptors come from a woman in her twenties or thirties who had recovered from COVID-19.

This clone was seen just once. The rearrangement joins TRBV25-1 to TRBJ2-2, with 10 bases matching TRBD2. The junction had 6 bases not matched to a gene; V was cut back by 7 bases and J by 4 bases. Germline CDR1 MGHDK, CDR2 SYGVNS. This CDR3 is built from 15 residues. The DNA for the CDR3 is TGTGCCAGCACTCAGGCTAGCGGGGGCACCGGGGAGCTGTTTTTT. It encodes CASTQASGGTGELFF.

The CDR3 region has the DNA TGTGCCAGCAGCCAGACAGGCTACGAGCAGTACTTC. Its translation: CASSQTGYEQYF. This chain joins TRBV6-5 and TRBJ2-7; TRBD1 is a possible D gene (6 bases). This CDR3 comprises 12 residues. Per the germline V gene, CDR1 is MNHEY and CDR2 is SVGAGI. Trimming took 6 bases from V and 3 from J, leaving 9 bases between them.

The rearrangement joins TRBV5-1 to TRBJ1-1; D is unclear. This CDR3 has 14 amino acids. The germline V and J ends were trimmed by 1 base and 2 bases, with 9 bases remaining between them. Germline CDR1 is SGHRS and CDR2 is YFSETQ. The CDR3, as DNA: TGCGCCAGCAGCTTGCTACAGACAAACACTGAAGCTTTCTTT. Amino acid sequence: CASSLLQTNTEAFF.

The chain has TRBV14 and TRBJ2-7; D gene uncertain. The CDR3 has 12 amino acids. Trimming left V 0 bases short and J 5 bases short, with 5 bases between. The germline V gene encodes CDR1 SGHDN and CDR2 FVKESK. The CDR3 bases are TGTGCCAGCAGCCAAGACCAAAACGAGCAGTACTTC. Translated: CASSQDQNEQYF.

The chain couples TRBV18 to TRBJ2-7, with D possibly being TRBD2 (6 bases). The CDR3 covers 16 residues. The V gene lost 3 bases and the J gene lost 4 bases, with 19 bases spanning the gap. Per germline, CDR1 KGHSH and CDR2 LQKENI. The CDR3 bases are TGTGCCAGCTCACCCCGGACGGCCGGGGGTTTGTACGAGCAGTACTTC. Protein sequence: CASSPRTAGGLYEQYF.

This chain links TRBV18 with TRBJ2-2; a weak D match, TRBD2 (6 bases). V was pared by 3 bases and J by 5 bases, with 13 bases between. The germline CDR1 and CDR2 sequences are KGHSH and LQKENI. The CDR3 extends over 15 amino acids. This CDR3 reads CASSPNSAGTGELFF. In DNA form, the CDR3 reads TGTGCCAGCTCACCTAACAGTGCGGGGACCGGGGAGCTGTTTTTT.

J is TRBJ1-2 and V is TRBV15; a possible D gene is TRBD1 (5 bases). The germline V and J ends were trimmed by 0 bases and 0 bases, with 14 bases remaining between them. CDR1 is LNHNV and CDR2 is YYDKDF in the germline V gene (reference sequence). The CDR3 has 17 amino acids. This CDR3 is CATSRDWGQRANYGYTF. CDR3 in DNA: TGTGCCACCAGCAGAGATTGGGGCCAGAGAGCTAACTATGGCTACACCTTC.

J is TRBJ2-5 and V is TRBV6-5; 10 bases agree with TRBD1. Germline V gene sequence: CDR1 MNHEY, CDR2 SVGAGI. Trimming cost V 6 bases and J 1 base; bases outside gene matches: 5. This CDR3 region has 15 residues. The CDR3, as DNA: TGTGCCAGCAGAACCGACAGGGGGCCCCAAGAGACCCAGTACTTC. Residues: CASRTDRGPQETQYF.

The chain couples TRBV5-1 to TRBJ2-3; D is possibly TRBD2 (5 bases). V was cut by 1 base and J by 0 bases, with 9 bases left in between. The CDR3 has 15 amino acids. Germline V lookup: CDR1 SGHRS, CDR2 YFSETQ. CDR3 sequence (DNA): TGCGCCAGCAGCTTGCAGCGGACTAGCACAGATACGCAGTATTTT. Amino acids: CASSLQRTSTDTQYF.

This CDR3 reads CASSIAAANTEAFF. CDR3 in DNA: TGTGCCAGTAGTATTGCAGCGGCGAACACTGAAGCTTTCTTT. The chain links TRBV19 to TRBJ1-1; D unresolved. The V gene's germline CDR1 is LNHDA and CDR2 SQIVND (reference sequence). Trimming removed 3 bases at V and 1 base at J, with 9 bases between. The CDR3 loop spans 14 amino acids.

CDR3 DNA sequence: TGCAGCGTTGAAGATTATGGGCAGGGCGACTATGGCTACACCTTC. This sequence encodes CSVEDYGQGDYGYTF. The chain employs TRBV29-1 and TRBJ1-2; D possibly corresponds to TRBD1 (5 bases). Germline V gene lookup returns CDR1 SQVTM and CDR2 ANQGSEA. The CDR3 sequence is 15 residues long. The V end lost 0 bases, the J end lost 3 bases, and 14 bases lay between the germline ends.

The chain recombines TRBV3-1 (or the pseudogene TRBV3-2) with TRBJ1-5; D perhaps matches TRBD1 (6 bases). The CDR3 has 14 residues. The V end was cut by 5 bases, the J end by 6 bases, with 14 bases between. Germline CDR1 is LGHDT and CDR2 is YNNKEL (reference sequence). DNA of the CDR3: TGTGCCAGCAGCTCTACAGGGTTAGGTCAGCCCCAGCATTTT. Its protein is CASSSTGLGQPQHF.

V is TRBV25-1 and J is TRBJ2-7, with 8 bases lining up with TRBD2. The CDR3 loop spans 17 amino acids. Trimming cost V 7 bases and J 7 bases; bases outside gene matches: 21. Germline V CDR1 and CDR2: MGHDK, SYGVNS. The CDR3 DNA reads TGTGCCAGCACCCGAAATGGTAGAGTAGCGGGGATGGGGGAGCAGTACTTC. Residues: CASTRNGRVAGMGEQYF.

In nucleotides, the CDR3 is TGTGCCACCAGCAGACGAAGTACAGGGGTGGCTGGCTACACCTTC. Translated: CATSRRSTGVAGYTF. The rearrangement links TRBV15 to TRBJ1-2, with 7 bases lining up with TRBD1. Trimming removed 2 bases from V and 7 bases from J; junction bases left unmatched: 10. This CDR3 region has 15 residues. Germline V gene lookup returns CDR1 LNHNV and CDR2 YYDKDF (reference sequence).

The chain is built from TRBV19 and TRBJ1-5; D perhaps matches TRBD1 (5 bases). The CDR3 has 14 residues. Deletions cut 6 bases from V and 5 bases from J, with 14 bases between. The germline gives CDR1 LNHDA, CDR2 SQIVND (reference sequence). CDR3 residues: CASSRGKGHQPQHF. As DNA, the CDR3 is TGTGCCAGTAGCCGAGGTAAGGGGCATCAGCCCCAGCATTTT.

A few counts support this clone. The CDR3 nucleotides are TGCGCCAGCAGCCCCGTGGGGAGGGACGACTATGGCTACACCTTC. Its translation is CASSPVGRDDYGYTF. The genes are TRBV4-1 and TRBJ1-2, with D perhaps TRBD1 (5 bases). The CDR3 is 15 residues long. Germline CDR1 and CDR2: MGHRA and YSYEKL. The V end was cut by 4 bases, the J end by 3 bases, with 15 bases between.

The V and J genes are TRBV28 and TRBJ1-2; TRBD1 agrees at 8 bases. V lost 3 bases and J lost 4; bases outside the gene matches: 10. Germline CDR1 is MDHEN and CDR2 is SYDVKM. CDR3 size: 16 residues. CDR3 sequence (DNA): TGTGCCAGCAGTTTCGACAGGGGAGATGGAGTCTATGGCTACACCTTC. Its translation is CASSFDRGDGVYGYTF.

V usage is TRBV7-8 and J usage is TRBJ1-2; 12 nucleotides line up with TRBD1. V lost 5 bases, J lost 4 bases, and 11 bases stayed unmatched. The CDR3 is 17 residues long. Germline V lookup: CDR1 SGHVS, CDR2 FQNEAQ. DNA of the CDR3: TGTGCCAGCAGCAGAGGGACAGGGGGCGCCGGGGGCTATGGCTACACCTTC. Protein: CASSRGTGGAGGYGYTF.

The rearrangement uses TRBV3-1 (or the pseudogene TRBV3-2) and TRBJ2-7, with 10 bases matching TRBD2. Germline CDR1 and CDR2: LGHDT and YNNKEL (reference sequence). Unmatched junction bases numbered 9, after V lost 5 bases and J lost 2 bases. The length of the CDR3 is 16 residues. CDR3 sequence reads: CASSSQLAGSPYEQYF. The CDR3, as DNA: TGTGCCAGCAGCTCGCAACTAGCGGGGAGCCCCTACGAGCAGTACTTC.

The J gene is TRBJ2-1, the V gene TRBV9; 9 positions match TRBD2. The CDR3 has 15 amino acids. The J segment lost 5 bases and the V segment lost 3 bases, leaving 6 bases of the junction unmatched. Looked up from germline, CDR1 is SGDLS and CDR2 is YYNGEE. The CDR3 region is CASSAGTSPHNEQFF. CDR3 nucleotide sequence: TGTGCCAGCAGCGCGGGGACTAGCCCGCACAATGAGCAGTTCTTC. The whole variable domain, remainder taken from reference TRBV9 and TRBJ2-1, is DSGVTQTPKHLITATGQRVTLRCSPRSGDLSVYWYQQSLDQGLQFLIQYYNGEERAKGNILERFSAQQFPDLHSELNLSSLELGDSALYFCASSAGTSPHNEQFFGPGTRLTVL.

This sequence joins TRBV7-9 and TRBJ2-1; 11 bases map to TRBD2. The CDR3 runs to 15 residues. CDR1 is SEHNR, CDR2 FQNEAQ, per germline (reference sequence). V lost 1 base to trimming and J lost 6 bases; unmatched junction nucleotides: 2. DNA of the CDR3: TGTGCCAGCAGCTTAGGGGGACTAGCGGCCAATGAGCAGTTCTTC. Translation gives CASSLGGLAANEQFF.

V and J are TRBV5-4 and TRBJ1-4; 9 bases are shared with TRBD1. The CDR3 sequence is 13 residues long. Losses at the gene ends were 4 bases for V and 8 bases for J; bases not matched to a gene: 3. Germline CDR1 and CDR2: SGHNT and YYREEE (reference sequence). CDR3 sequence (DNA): TGTGCCAGCAGCCGGGACAGGGTGGAAAAACTGTTTTTT. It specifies CASSRDRVEKLFF.

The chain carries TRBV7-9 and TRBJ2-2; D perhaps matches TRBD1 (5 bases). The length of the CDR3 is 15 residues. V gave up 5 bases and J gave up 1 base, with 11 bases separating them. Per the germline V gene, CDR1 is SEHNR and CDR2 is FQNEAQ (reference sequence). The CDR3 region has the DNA TGTGCCAGCAGCCAGTCCACAGGGAACACCGGGGAGCTGTTTTTT. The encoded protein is CASSQSTGNTGELFF.

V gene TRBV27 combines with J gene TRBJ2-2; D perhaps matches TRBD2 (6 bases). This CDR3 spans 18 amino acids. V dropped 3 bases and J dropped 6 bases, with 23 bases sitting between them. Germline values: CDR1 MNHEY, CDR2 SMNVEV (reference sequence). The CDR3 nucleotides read TGTGCCAGCAGTTTTTCCACCTTGGAGGGGATTGGGGCCGGGGAGCTGTTTTTT. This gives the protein CASSFSTLEGIGAGELFF.

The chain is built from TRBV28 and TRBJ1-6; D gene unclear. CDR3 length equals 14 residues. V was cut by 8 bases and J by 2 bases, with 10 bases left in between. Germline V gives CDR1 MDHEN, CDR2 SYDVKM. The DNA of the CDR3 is TGTGCCAGCGGAAACAGAGCCTATAATTCACCCCTCCACTTT. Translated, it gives CASGNRAYNSPLHF. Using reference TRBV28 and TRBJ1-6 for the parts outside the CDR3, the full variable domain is DVKVTQSSRYLVKRTGEKVFLECVQDMDHENMFWYRQDPGLGLRLIYFSYDVKMKEKGDIPEGYSVSREKKERFSLILESASTNQTSMYLCASGNRAYNSPLHFGNGTRLTVT.

The CDR3 loop reads CASSTAGDSNQPQHF. The DNA for the CDR3 is TGTGCCAGCAGTACTGCCGGAGATAGCAATCAGCCCCAGCATTTT. V usage is TRBV2 and J usage is TRBJ1-5, with no clear D. Germline CDR1 SNHLY, CDR2 FYNNEI. The CDR3 sequence is 15 residues long. V was clipped by 5 bases and J by 0 bases, with 11 bases between them.

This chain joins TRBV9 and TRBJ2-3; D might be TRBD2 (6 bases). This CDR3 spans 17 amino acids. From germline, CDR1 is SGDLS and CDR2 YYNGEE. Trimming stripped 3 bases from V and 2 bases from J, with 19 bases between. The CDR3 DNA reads TGTGCCAGCAGCGCAAGAATCGGGGGAGTCTACACAGATACGCAGTATTTT. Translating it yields CASSARIGGVYTDTQYF.

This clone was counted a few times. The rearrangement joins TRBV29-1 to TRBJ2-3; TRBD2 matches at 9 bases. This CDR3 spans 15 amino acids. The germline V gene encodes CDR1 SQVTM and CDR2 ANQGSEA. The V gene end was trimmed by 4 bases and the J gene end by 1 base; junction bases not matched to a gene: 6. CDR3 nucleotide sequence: TGCAGCGTTGCGGTATTAGCGGGGGGCACAGATACGCAGTATTTT. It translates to CSVAVLAGGTDTQYF.

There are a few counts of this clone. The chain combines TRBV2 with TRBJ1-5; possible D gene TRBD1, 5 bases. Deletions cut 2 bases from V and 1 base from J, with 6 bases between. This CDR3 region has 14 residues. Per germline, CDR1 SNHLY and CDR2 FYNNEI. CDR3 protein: CASSEQGSNQPQHF. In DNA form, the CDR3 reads TGTGCCAGCAGTGAACAGGGCAGCAATCAGCCCCAGCATTTT. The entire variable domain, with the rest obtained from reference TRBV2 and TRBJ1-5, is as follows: EPEVTQTPSHQVTQMGQEVILRCVPISNHLYFYWYRQILGQKVEFLVSFYNNEISEKSEIFDDQFSVERPDGSNFTLKIRSTKLEDSAMYFCASSEQGSNQPQHFGDGTRLSIL.

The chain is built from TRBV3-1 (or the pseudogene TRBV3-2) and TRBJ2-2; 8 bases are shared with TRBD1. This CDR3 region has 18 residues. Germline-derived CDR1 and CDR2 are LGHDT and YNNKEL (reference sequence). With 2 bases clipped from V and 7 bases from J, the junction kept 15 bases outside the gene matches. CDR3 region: CASSQFALGQGADGELFF. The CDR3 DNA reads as TGTGCCAGCAGCCAATTCGCTTTGGGGCAGGGGGCCGACGGGGAGCTGTTTTTT.

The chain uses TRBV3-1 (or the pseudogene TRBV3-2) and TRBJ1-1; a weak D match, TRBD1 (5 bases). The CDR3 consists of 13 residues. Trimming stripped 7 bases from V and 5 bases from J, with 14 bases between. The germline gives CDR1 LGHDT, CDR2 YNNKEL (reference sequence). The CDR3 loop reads CASNRGERTEAFF. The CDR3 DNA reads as TGTGCCAGCAATCGGGGGGAGAGGACTGAAGCTTTCTTT.

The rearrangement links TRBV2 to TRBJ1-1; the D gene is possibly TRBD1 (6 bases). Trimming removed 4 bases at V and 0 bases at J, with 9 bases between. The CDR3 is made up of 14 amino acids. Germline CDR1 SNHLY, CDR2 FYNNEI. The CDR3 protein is CASSADRLNTEAFF. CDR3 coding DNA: TGTGCCAGCAGTGCGGACAGACTGAACACTGAAGCTTTCTTT.